This entry features one T cell receptor beta chain sequence. No cognate antigen has been identified for it. Base qualities are not recorded, but no much larger clone differs from it by a single base. This entry comes from a study of blood T cell repertoires in COVID-19 (dated by TCRdb to about 2020). Study-wide context: Collaborator samples came from the United States, Italy and Spain and covered acute and convalescent phases of COVID-19. The prospective study material was composed of cDNA or gDNA derived from T cells, B-cell-depleted T cells, or PBMCs. Subjects who had been exposed to COVID-19, were actively infected with it, or had recovered from it provided the deeply sampled blood TCRbeta repertoires that made up the dataset. The repertoires were released in a freely available public database intended as a resource for research on the immune response to SARS-CoV-2. Samples came from the ongoing ImmuneRACE study (first 160 participants) plus 1,254 subjects from 6 global collaborators. The sample metadata nearly always contained a de-identified subject ID, COVID-19 status, age in years and sex. Where HLA class I and class II types were available, the types were taken from metadata supplied by the sample provider, not from assay-based typing.

TCRbeta CDR3 regions were amplified from genomic DNA by means of the immunoSEQ Assay, a bias-controlled multiplex PCR. In the paper's pipeline: The number of nucleated cells in each sample was estimated by amplification of reference gene primers within the assay. To quantify the absolute abundance of each unique TCRbeta CDR3 rearrangement, sequence reads were collapsed and filtered. For each sample, productive Simpson clonality was calculated as the square root of Simpson's diversity index over productive rearrangements. This is the immuneACCESS table as TCRdb keeps it, with only in-frame sequences that have V and J called. A part of the clones is gone; compared with another copy, unresolved V genes explain less than half, and the rest is unexplained. Clone size and V and J calls were adopted from that table, with D and trimming inferred from the DNA. Counted in this sample were 180,000 or so clones; 70% to 90% of them appeared once. The top ten clonotypes cover about 10% of the sample.

Broader findings and caveats from the paper: The quantity of clinical and demographic metadata differed by source and by participant and was supplied without curation.

V and J are truncated by 6 bases and 5 bases respectively, leaving an intervening sequence of 18 bases. From a lookup of the germline V gene (reference sequence), CDR1 and CDR2 are SGHNT and YYREEE. Measured from the cysteine to the phenylalanine, the CDR3 is 14 residues long. The CDR3 DNA has 42 bases and is translated from base 1. Each collaborating institution followed its own protocols to collect whole blood in K2EDTA tubes. For TCRbeta analysis, collaborator samples were shipped as frozen whole blood, as isolated PBMCs, or as DNA extracted from either sample type. The clonotype originates from a human donor with active or convalescent COVID-19. The donor label of this sample is uncertain. The chain employs TRBV5-4 and TRBJ2-7; no confident D gene assignment can be made. Material: peripheral blood. The base sequence is TGTGCCAGCACCCCATTCCCGGGTTTCAACGAGCAGTACTTC. Its translation is CASTPFPGFNEQYF.